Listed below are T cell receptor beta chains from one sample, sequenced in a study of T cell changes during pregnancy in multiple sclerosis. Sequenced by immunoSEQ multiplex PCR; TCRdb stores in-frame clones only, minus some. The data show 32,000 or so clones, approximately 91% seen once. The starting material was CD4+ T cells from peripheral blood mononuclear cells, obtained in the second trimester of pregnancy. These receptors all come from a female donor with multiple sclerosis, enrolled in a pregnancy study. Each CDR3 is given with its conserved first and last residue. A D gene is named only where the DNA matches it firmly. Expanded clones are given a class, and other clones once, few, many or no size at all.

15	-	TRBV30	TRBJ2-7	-	TGTGCCTGGAGTGTCACTGGCCAGCGGAATTACGAGCAGTACTTC	CAWSVTGQRNYEQYF
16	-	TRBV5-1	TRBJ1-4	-	TGCGCCAGCAGCTTGGTTACGGGGGCAACTAATGAAAAACTGTTTTTT	CASSLVTGATNEKLFF
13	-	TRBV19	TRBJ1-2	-	TGTGCCAGCACCCTGGACAGCAACTATGGCTACACCTTC	CASTLDSNYGYTF
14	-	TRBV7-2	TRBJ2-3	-	TGTGCCAGCAGCTTAGAAGGAGTGACAGATACGCAGTATTTT	CASSLEGVTDTQYF
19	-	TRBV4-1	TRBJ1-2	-	TGCGCCAGCAGCCGAGAAGCGTTCGGAAAGACGGAACTAAACTATGGCTACACCTTC	CASSREAFGKTELNYGYTF
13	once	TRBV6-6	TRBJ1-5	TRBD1	TGTGCCAGCACCCAGGGGGAGCATCAGCCCCAGCATTTT	CASTQGEHQPQHF
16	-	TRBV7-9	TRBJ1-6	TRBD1	TGTGCCAGCAGCAAAACCGACAGGGGGCATAATTCACCCCTCCACTTT	CASSKTDRGHNSPLHF
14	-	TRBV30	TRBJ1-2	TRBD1	TGTGCCTGGACCCTAGGGACAGCGAACTATGGCTACACCTTC	CAWTLGTANYGYTF
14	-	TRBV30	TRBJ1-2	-	TGTGCCTGGAGTGTATCCGGGAATTTTTATGGCTACACCTTC	CAWSVSGNFYGYTF
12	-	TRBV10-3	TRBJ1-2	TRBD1	TGTGCCATCAGTATGACAGGGGAAGGCTACACCTTC	CAISMTGEGYTF
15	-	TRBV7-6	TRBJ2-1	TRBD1	TGTGCCAGCAGCTCCGACAGGGGCTCCTACAATGAGCAGTTCTTC	CASSSDRGSYNEQFF
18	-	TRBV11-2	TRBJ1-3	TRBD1	TGTGCCAGCAGCTTTGGGCCCCAGGGGGTCGGAGGAGGAAACACCATATATTTT	CASSFGPQGVGGGNTIYF
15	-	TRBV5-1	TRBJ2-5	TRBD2	TGCGCCAGCAGCTTGGTGGCGGGGGTTGGGGAGACCCAGTACTTC	CASSLVAGVGETQYF
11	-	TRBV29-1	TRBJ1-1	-	TGCAGCGTTGAGGGGAGCACTGAAGCTTTCTTT	CSVEGSTEAFF
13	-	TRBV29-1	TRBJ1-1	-	TGCAGCGTTGGGACAGCACTGAACACTGAAGCTTTCTTT	CSVGTALNTEAFF
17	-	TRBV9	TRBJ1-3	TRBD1	TGTGCCAGCAGCGTAGGGGGACAGGGGGCATCTGGAAACACCATATATTTT	CASSVGGQGASGNTIYF
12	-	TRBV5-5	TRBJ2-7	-	TGTGCCAGCAGCTTGCATCCCTACGAGCAGTACTTC	CASSLHPYEQYF
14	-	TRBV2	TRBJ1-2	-	TGTGCCAGCAGTGAACAGGGTGGGCCCTATGGCTACACCTTC	CASSEQGGPYGYTF
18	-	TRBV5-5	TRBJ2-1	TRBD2	TGTGCCAGCAGCTTGGGTAGCGGGGCTTCTAATTTTTGGAATGAGCAGTTCTTC	CASSLGSGASNFWNEQFF
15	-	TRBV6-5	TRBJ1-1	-	TGTGCCAGCTCTATCCCCGGGGTTGGGAGCACTGAAGCTTTCTTT	CASSIPGVGSTEAFF
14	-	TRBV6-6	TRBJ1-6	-	TGTGCCACCTCCTCGTTGAGGGATAATTCACCCCTCCACTTT	CATSSLRDNSPLHF
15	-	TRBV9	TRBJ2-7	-	TGTGCCAGCAGCGTAGAACCGCTCCTCCAGGACGAGCAGTACTTC	CASSVEPLLQDEQYF
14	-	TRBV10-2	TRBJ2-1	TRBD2	TGCGCCAGCAGTGGTGGGGGGGTGGACAACGAGCAGTTCTTC	CASSGGGVDNEQFF
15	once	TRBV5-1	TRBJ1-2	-	TGCGCCAGCAAGATGACCCGCGGGGCTGGCTATGGCTACACCTTC	CASKMTRGAGYGYTF
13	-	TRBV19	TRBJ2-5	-	TGTGCCAGTAGTCCCATCGGGGGAGAGACCCAGTACTTC	CASSPIGGETQYF
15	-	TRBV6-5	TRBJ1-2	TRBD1	TGTGCCAGCAGTTACATGGGACAGGGGCGAGGAGGCTACACCTTC	CASSYMGQGRGGYTF
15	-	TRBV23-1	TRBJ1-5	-	TGCGCCAGCAGTCACTTACAGCCCTACAATCAGCCCCAGCATTTT	CASSHLQPYNQPQHF
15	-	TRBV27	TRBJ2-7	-	TGTGCCAGCAGTTTAGTTGGCGGATCGTCCTACGAGCAGTACTTC	CASSLVGGSSYEQYF
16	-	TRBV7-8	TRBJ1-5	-	TGTGCCAGCAGCTTAGGGGGAGGGGGGGCAAGGCAGCCCCAGCATTTT	CASSLGGGGARQPQHF